The T cell receptor beta chain described here comes from a study of blood T cell repertoires in COVID-19. Study at large: T cells, B-cell-depleted T cells, or PBMCs supplied cDNA or gDNA.

The method was immunoSEQ multiplex PCR; TCRdb's version includes in-frame clones alone and lacks a portion of them. The sample yields around 260,000 clones, around 84% seen once. V shed 0 bases and J 2 bases; nucleotides not matched to a gene: 6. CDR3 size: 17 residues. Germline V gene lookup returns CDR1 LNHDA and CDR2 SQIVND (reference sequence). This clonotype originated in a man aged 60 to 75 with acute or convalescent COVID-19. The chain carries TRBV19 and TRBJ1-5; 8 bases match TRBD1. The material sequenced was peripheral blood. The DNA of the CDR3 is TGTGCCAGTAGTATAGACCGGACAGGGTCGGGCAATCAGCCCCAGCATTTT. Its translation: CASSIDRTGSGNQPQHF.